The next 32 T cell receptor beta chains were all read from a single sample in a study of cytomegalovirus exposure and HLA in healthy donors. PCR involved 60 Vbeta and 13 Jbeta primers. The assay was immunoSEQ multiplex PCR, and TCRdb's table has in-frame clones only and misses some. The sample includes roughly 120,000 clones, 65% to 90% of them seen just once. The sequencing sample was made of PBMCs. Source of these receptors: a woman aged 25 to 45 in good health and CMV-seronegative.

The chain carries TRBV11-1 and TRBJ2-1, with TRBD2 identical over 10 bases. After removal of 8 bases from V and 6 bases from J, the junction contained 7 bases not matched to a gene. The CDR3 is 14 residues long. Germline assignment: CDR1 SGHAT and CDR2 FQDESV (reference sequence). The CDR3 sequence: CASHWGTSANEQFF. The CDR3 DNA reads as TGTGCCAGCCATTGGGGGACTAGCGCCAATGAGCAGTTCTTC.

The chain uses TRBV10-1 and TRBJ2-5; tentative D call: TRBD1 (5 bases). V was trimmed by 10 bases and J by 1 base, leaving 16 bases between them. The germline V gene has CDR1 WNHNN and CDR2 SYGVQD (reference sequence). The CDR3 has 14 amino acids. The CDR3 loop reads CATQRGQAQETQYF. In DNA form, the CDR3 reads TGCGCCACCCAAAGGGGCCAGGCCCAAGAGACCCAGTACTTC.

The genes are TRBV25-1 and TRBJ2-5; TRBD1 agrees at 8 bases. The CDR3 is made up of 15 amino acids. Trimming removed 5 bases from V and 5 bases from J; junction bases left unmatched: 10. In germline, CDR1 is MGHDK, CDR2 SYGVNS. The CDR3 sequence is CASSSWDRLLETQYF. The CDR3 region has the DNA TGTGCCAGCAGTAGCTGGGACAGGCTCTTGGAGACCCAGTACTTC. The full variable domain, with the rest looked up from reference TRBV25-1 and TRBJ2-5, is EADIYQTPRYLVIGTGKKITLECSQTMGHDKMYWYQQDPGMELHLIHYSYGVNSTEKGDLSSESTVSRIRTEHFPLTLESARPSHTSQYLCASSSWDRLLETQYFGPGTRLLVL.

CDR3 coding DNA: TGTGCCAGCAGTGAAGTGGGGACAGGGGGGGACGAGCAGTACTTC. This sequence encodes CASSEVGTGGDEQYF. The V gene is TRBV25-1, the J gene TRBJ2-7; TRBD1 agrees at 11 bases. Per the germline V gene, CDR1 is MGHDK and CDR2 is SYGVNS. J gave up 5 bases and V 2 bases, and 5 bases lay outside the gene matches. The CDR3 runs 15 residues.

DNA for the CDR3: TGTGCCAGCAGTTCGCCGGGACAGGGCTTCAATCAGCCCCAGCATTTT. Its protein product is CASSSPGQGFNQPQHF. The V and J genes are TRBV6-5 and TRBJ1-5; 9 bases fit TRBD1. The germline V gene has CDR1 MNHEY and CDR2 SVGAGI. The CDR3 contains 16 residues. V gave up 4 bases and J gave up 3 bases; unmatched junction bases: 7.

The J gene is TRBJ2-1, the V gene TRBV19, with 10 bases that match TRBD2. Germline CDR1 LNHDA, CDR2 SQIVND (reference sequence). The CDR3 sequence is 17 residues long. Trimming cost V 0 bases and J 7 bases; bases outside gene matches: 9. The CDR3: CASSIDGPAGGRNEQFF. The CDR3 bases are TGTGCCAGTAGTATAGATGGTCCAGCGGGAGGGAGGAATGAGCAGTTCTTC.

The gene calls are TRBV29-1 and TRBJ2-7, with 7 positions matching TRBD2. The V gene's germline CDR1 is SQVTM and CDR2 ANQGSEA. J gave up 3 bases and V 2 bases, and 10 bases lay outside the gene matches. CDR3 length equals 15 residues. The CDR3 spells CSVELASGEYYEQYF. The CDR3 coding sequence is TGCAGCGTTGAATTGGCTAGCGGAGAGTACTACGAGCAGTACTTC.

This rearrangement joins TRBV7-8 to TRBJ2-3; possible D gene TRBD1, 5 bases. This CDR3 is 15 amino acids long. Trimming shortened V by 5 bases and J by 2 bases, and 14 bases separated the two germline ends. Germline V gene data show CDR1 as SGHVS and CDR2 as FQNEAQ. The CDR3 coding sequence is TGTGCCAGCAGCCCCGGTCAGGGCCACACAGATACGCAGTATTTT. Amino acids: CASSPGQGHTDTQYF.

The rearrangement links TRBV9 to TRBJ2-3; D perhaps matches TRBD2 (5 bases). The CDR3 length is 15 residues. The V end was cut by 7 bases, the J end by 0 bases, with 15 bases between. CDR1 is SGDLS and CDR2 is YYNGEE in the germline V gene. DNA of the CDR3: TGTGCCAGCTCCGGGATGGTGGGGAGCACAGATACGCAGTATTTT. Translated, it gives CASSGMVGSTDTQYF.

The V gene is TRBV6-5, the J gene TRBJ2-1; possibly TRBD2 for D (6 bases). This CDR3 has 11 amino acids. Germline lookup yields CDR1 MNHEY and CDR2 SVGAGI. V gave up 4 bases and J gave up 10 bases, with 8 bases separating them. Here the CDR3 reads CASSWRAEQFF. The CDR3 DNA sequence: TGTGCCAGCAGTTGGAGGGCAGAGCAGTTCTTC.

The CDR3 nucleotides are TGTGCCAGCAGCAAAGAAGCCCTGGCAGAGGGAGGCACTGAAGCTTTCTTT. This gives the protein CASSKEALAEGGTEAFF. The rearrangement uses TRBV21-1 and TRBJ1-1. TRBV21-1 is marked as a pseudogene. The CDR3 has 17 amino acids.

This chain connects TRBV6-6 to TRBJ2-3, with D possibly being TRBD1 (5 bases). V was clipped by 8 bases and J by 5 bases, with 11 bases between them. The CDR3 sequence is 12 residues long. CDR1 is MNHNY and CDR2 is SVGAGI in the germline V gene (reference sequence). CDR3: CASGARGDTQYF. CDR3 nucleotide sequence: TGTGCCAGCGGAGCAAGGGGAGATACGCAGTATTTT.

This clone was counted only a few times. The chain links TRBV7-9 to TRBJ2-7, with 9 positions matching TRBD2. This CDR3 comprises 15 residues. The J segment lost 3 bases and the V segment lost 6 bases, leaving 9 bases of the junction unmatched. Germline V gene lookup returns CDR1 SEHNR and CDR2 FQNEAQ (reference sequence). Here the CDR3 reads CASSRSGTSSYEQYF. The CDR3 nucleotides are TGTGCCAGCAGTCGTTCCGGGACTAGCAGCTACGAGCAGTACTTC.

The chain is built from TRBV19 and TRBJ1-1; the D is unclear. This CDR3 region has 13 residues. Trimming stripped 6 bases from V and 2 bases from J, with 10 bases between. Germline assignment: CDR1 LNHDA and CDR2 SQIVND (reference sequence). The CDR3 sequence is CASRYSSNTEAFF. DNA for the CDR3: TGTGCCAGTAGGTATAGCAGTAACACTGAAGCTTTCTTT. The full variable domain, completed using reference TRBV19 and TRBJ1-1, is DGGITQSPKYLFRKEGQNVTLSCEQNLNHDAMYWYRQDPGQGLRLIYYSQIVNDFQKGDIAEGYSVSREKKESFPLTVTSAQKNPTAFYLCASRYSSNTEAFFGQGTRLTVV.

J is TRBJ2-1 and V is TRBV19; TRBD1 matches at 9 bases. The V gene's germline CDR1 is LNHDA and CDR2 SQIVND (reference sequence). There are 17 residues in the CDR3. After removal of 5 bases from V and 7 bases from J, the junction contained 15 bases not matched to a gene. The CDR3 sequence: CASSSPLRNRGRNEQFF. The CDR3 coding sequence is TGTGCCAGTAGTTCGCCCTTACGGAACAGGGGGCGAAATGAGCAGTTCTTC.

The chain is built from TRBV6-1 and TRBJ2-7, with TRBD2 identical over 13 bases. The germline V gene encodes CDR1 MNHNS and CDR2 SASEGT. The V gene end was trimmed by 1 base and the J gene end by 4 bases; junction bases not matched to a gene: 1. The CDR3 has 15 residues. For the CDR3, the DNA is TGTGCCAGCAGTGAAGGGACTAGCGGGAGTTACGAGCAGTACTTC. This encodes CASSEGTSGSYEQYF.

This clone was seen only once. The gene calls are TRBV5-4 and TRBJ2-1, with TRBD2 matching 9 bases. Germline CDR1 reads SGHNT; CDR2 reads YYREEE (reference sequence). CDR3 length: 15 residues. V dropped 4 bases and J dropped 6; count of bases not matched to a gene: 8. The CDR3 region is CASSREGLAGNEQFF. CDR3 nucleotides: TGTGCCAGCAGCCGTGAGGGACTAGCAGGCAATGAGCAGTTCTTC.

This clone was seen only a few times. The genes are TRBV6-1 and TRBJ2-7; 11 positions match TRBD2. The CDR3 extends over 15 amino acids. Looked up from germline, CDR1 is MNHNS and CDR2 is SASEGT. V was clipped by 4 bases and J by 2 bases; unmatched bases: 4. The CDR3 DNA follows: TGTGCCAGCAGTGTACTAGCGGGAGCGACCTACGAGCAGTACTTC. Its protein is CASSVLAGATYEQYF.

The genes are TRBV2 and TRBJ2-1, with 10 bases that match TRBD1. The junction had 5 bases not matched to a gene; V was cut back by 5 bases and J by 7 bases. This CDR3 spans 14 amino acids. Germline CDR1 and CDR2: SNHLY and FYNNEI. CDR3 sequence reads: CASSQGTGVNEQFF. CDR3 bases: TGTGCCAGCAGTCAAGGGACAGGGGTAAATGAGCAGTTCTTC.

The chain combines TRBV19 with TRBJ2-7, with D unclear. From germline, CDR1 is LNHDA and CDR2 SQIVND (reference sequence). CDR3 length: 13 residues. V lost 4 bases to trimming and J lost 0 bases, with 7 bases between them. DNA for the CDR3: TGTGCCAGTAGTAAGAGGAACTCCTACGAGCAGTACTTC. This gives the protein CASSKRNSYEQYF.

The V and J genes are TRBV7-8 and TRBJ1-1; TRBD1 might be the D (6 bases). The CDR3 totals 14 residues. Trimming cost V 8 bases and J 2 bases, with 15 bases left between them. CDR1 and CDR2 (germline): SGHVS, FQNEAQ. The CDR3 DNA reads as TGTGCCAGCCTTAAAACGGACAGAAACACTGAAGCTTTCTTT. It yields the protein CASLKTDRNTEAFF.

The chain links TRBV23-1 to TRBJ2-7; TRBD1 aligns across 7 bases. TRBV23-1 belongs to the ORF category, with a function that is uncertain. With V trimmed by 10 bases and J by 9 bases, 24 bases remained unmatched. The CDR3 spans 16 residues. CDR3 DNA: TGCGCCATCACTTCACAGACCGGGACAGCAAAAGGGGTGCAGTACTTC. The encoded protein is CAITSQTGTAKGVQYF.

V is TRBV7-9 and J is TRBJ1-5, with D possibly TRBD1 on 5 matching bases. There are 15 residues in the CDR3. Germline loops: CDR1 SEHNR, CDR2 FQNEAQ (reference sequence). Trimming cost V 1 base and J 6 bases, with 13 bases left between them. The CDR3 DNA is TGTGCCAGCAGCTTAGATTCGGAGGGGTTTCAGCCCCAGCATTTT. Amino acids: CASSLDSEGFQPQHF.

The chain carries TRBV5-1 and TRBJ2-7, with a weak D call TRBD2 (5 bases). Between the trimmed V and J ends, which lost 5 bases and 3 bases, there was a span of 18 bases. Germline loops: CDR1 SGHRS, CDR2 YFSETQ. The CDR3 spans 15 residues. The DNA for the CDR3 is TGCGCCAGCAGGCTAGCAACCGGGCCTTTCTACGAGCAGTACTTC. It translates to CASRLATGPFYEQYF.

The rearrangement joins TRBV6-1 to TRBJ2-1, with D perhaps matching TRBD1 (7 bases). The V and J ends lost 3 bases and 3 bases respectively, with 12 bases between them. CDR3 length: 15 residues. The germline V gene has CDR1 MNHNS and CDR2 SASEGT. The CDR3 DNA follows: TGTGCCAGCAGTGAGCAGGGGGGATTCTACAATGAGCAGTTCTTC. This sequence encodes CASSEQGGFYNEQFF.

This clone was seen once. This rearrangement joins TRBV10-3 to TRBJ2-7, with D possibly being TRBD2 (6 bases). Germline-derived CDR1 and CDR2 are ENHRY and SYGVKD. Between the trimmed V and J ends, which lost 11 bases and 3 bases, there was a span of 20 bases. There are 14 residues in the CDR3. The CDR3 DNA is TGTGCCTCAACACCGGGACTTAGAGACTACGAGCAGTACTTC. This codes for CASTPGLRDYEQYF.

A few counts support this clone. V is TRBV9 and J is TRBJ2-2; the match to TRBD2 covers 15 bases. The CDR3 contains 16 residues. The J segment lost 7 bases and the V segment lost 3 bases, leaving 4 bases of the junction unmatched. Looked up from germline, CDR1 is SGDLS and CDR2 is YYNGEE. The CDR3 protein is CASSGGLAGGLGELFF. For the CDR3, the DNA is TGTGCCAGCAGCGGAGGACTAGCGGGAGGGCTCGGGGAGCTGTTTTTT.

The chain uses TRBV19 and TRBJ1-1, with D tentatively TRBD1 (6 bases). Germline V lookup: CDR1 LNHDA, CDR2 SQIVND (reference sequence). V was clipped by 0 bases and J by 4 bases, with 15 bases between them. This CDR3 has 16 amino acids. The CDR3 sequence: CASSIDPRRGGTEAFF. CDR3 nucleotides: TGTGCCAGTAGTATAGATCCACGCAGGGGCGGCACTGAAGCTTTCTTT.

This chain uses TRBV30 with TRBJ2-5, with D perhaps matching TRBD2 (6 bases). The germline gives CDR1 GTSNPN, CDR2 SVGIG (reference sequence). Trimming removed 3 bases at V and 2 bases at J, with 10 bases between. The CDR3 runs 13 residues. The CDR3 protein is CAWSWRGQETQYF. CDR3 DNA: TGTGCCTGGAGCTGGAGGGGACAAGAGACCCAGTACTTC.

This sequence joins TRBV27 and TRBJ2-5; 14 nucleotides line up with TRBD2. This CDR3 is built from 17 residues. V was pared by 6 bases and J by 7 bases, with 13 bases of the junction left unmatched. Looked up from germline, CDR1 is MNHEY and CDR2 is SMNVEV (reference sequence). DNA of the CDR3: TGTGCCAGCAGGCCACCGGGACTAGCGGGAGTGCGAGGGACCCAGTACTTC. Protein sequence: CASRPPGLAGVRGTQYF.

This chain links TRBV7-9 with TRBJ1-1, with 7 bases that match TRBD1. Germline trimming cut 5 bases from V and 0 bases from J; bases unmatched to any gene: 3. This CDR3 has 14 amino acids. Germline CDR1 and CDR2: SEHNR and FQNEAQ (reference sequence). CDR3 sequence (DNA): TGTGCCAGCAGCAGAACAGGGGTGAACACTGAAGCTTTCTTT. It encodes CASSRTGVNTEAFF.

V and J are TRBV4-2 and TRBJ2-3, with D possibly being TRBD2 (5 bases). The CDR3 is 16 amino acids. The germline V gene has CDR1 LGHNA and CDR2 YNFKEQ. With 3 bases removed from V and 2 bases from J, the gap between germline ends came to 15 bases. Here the CDR3 DNA reads TGTGCCAGCAGCCAGGCACCAGGACTCATCACAGATACGCAGTATTTT. This sequence encodes CASSQAPGLITDTQYF.